This T cell receptor beta chain was obtained from a study of blood T cells in healthy people across ages. Regarding the study as a whole: With age, beta diversity per million T cells declined roughly linearly, significantly by over 35.

Primed by a sample-barcoded 5' primer and a J-beta primer mix, a second PCR proceeded for 7 to 11 cycles. One entry per CDR3 protein, called by TCRdb with MiXCR from the 5' RACE reads. The data contain about a million distinct CDR3 sequences, roughly 51% of them seen just once; the ten biggest clones take up over 20%. Germline loops: CDR1 MNHNS, CDR2 SASEGT. This CDR3 is 14 amino acids long. The J segment lost 2 bases and the V segment lost 5 bases, leaving 4 bases of the junction unmatched. Details on this clonotype: Its target is unknown.

The source is a woman aged 60-75 years in good health. The chain has TRBV6-1 and TRBJ2-7; 9 bases fit TRBD1. Sequencing was carried out using blood. In nucleotides, the CDR3 is TGTGCCAGCAGTTGGGACAGGGCCCCCTACGAGCAGTACTTC. Residues: CASSWDRAPYEQYF.